Following are 21 T cell receptor beta chains from one sample sequenced in a study of blood T cell repertoires in COVID-19 (dated by TCRdb to 2020 to 2021). Library preparation employed the immunoSEQ multiplex PCR assay. TCRdb provides this immuneACCESS table in a form limited to in-frame rearrangements. Some clones are lacking; in checked studies, under half of them reflect an unresolved V gene, and why the rest are absent is not known. Within this sample are about 160,000 clones, with around 82% of them counted one time only. 6.5% to 7.5% of the sample rests with the top ten. Sequenced input: peripheral blood. Receptors originate from an elderly man with COVID-19, enrolled during active disease.

This clone was picked up one time. J is TRBJ1-2 and V is TRBV19; the D gene is possibly TRBD1 (6 bases). Per the germline V gene, CDR1 is LNHDA and CDR2 is SQIVND (reference sequence). V lost 7 bases and J lost 5, with 26 bases in between. The CDR3 contains 17 residues. CDR3 residues: CASNQYVWSTDSYGYTF. CDR3 DNA: TGTGCCAGTAACCAGTATGTATGGTCAACGGACAGTTATGGCTACACCTTC. The whole variable domain, filled in from reference TRBV19 and TRBJ1-2, reads DGGITQSPKYLFRKEGQNVTLSCEQNLNHDAMYWYRQDPGQGLRLIYYSQIVNDFQKGDIAEGYSVSREKKESFPLTVTSAQKNPTAFYLCASNQYVWSTDSYGYTFGSGTRLTVV.

V and J are TRBV9 and TRBJ2-1, with D perhaps TRBD2 (5 bases). V dropped 3 bases and J dropped 5 bases, with 15 bases sitting between them. This CDR3 has 15 residues. Per the germline V gene, CDR1 is SGDLS and CDR2 is YYNGEE. CDR3 sequence (DNA): TGTGCCAGCAGCGCGCGGATCTCCGGGAACAATGAGCAGTTCTTC. Its translation is CASSARISGNNEQFF.

This clone has just a few counts. The chain joins TRBV29-1 to TRBJ2-1, with 7 bases matching TRBD2. The trim removed 2 bases at V and 0 bases at J, leaving 10 bases unmatched. CDR3 size: 17 residues. The germline V gene encodes CDR1 SQVTM and CDR2 ANQGSEA. CDR3 protein: CSVESQGRGFSYNEQFF. Written as DNA, the CDR3 is TGCAGCGTTGAATCCCAAGGGAGGGGCTTCTCCTACAATGAGCAGTTCTTC.

The chain links TRBV5-6 to TRBJ2-1; TRBD1 might be the D (5 bases). There are 14 residues in the CDR3. V was pared by 3 bases and J by 0 bases, with 7 bases between. The germline V gene encodes CDR1 SGHDT and CDR2 YYEEEE. The CDR3 protein is CASSYRSSYNEQFF. DNA of the CDR3: TGTGCCAGCAGCTACAGGAGCTCCTACAATGAGCAGTTCTTC.

This chain joins TRBV5-4 and TRBJ1-1; 10 nucleotides line up with TRBD1. The CDR3 extends over 14 amino acids. The germline V gene encodes CDR1 SGHNT and CDR2 YYREEE (reference sequence). V lost 4 bases to trimming and J lost 3 bases; unmatched junction nucleotides: 3. CDR3 nucleotide sequence: TGTGCCAGCAGCGCCGGACAGGGGGACACTGAAGCTTTCTTT. Its protein product is CASSAGQGDTEAFF.

The chain carries TRBV18 and TRBJ1-4, with D unclear. The ends were cut back, 2 bases at V and 0 bases at J, with 10 bases in the middle. The CDR3 totals 16 residues. Germline loops: CDR1 KGHSH, CDR2 LQKENI. CDR3 nucleotides: TGTGCCAGCTCACCATTGGGCAGTGCAACTAATGAAAAACTGTTTTTT. Translation gives CASSPLGSATNEKLFF.

This rearrangement joins TRBV19 to TRBJ1-5; 11 positions match TRBD1. The CDR3 has 14 amino acids. Germline V CDR1 and CDR2: LNHDA, SQIVND (reference sequence). Trimming took 5 bases from V and 5 from J; bases not matched to a gene: 2. CDR3 region: CASSRDRGDQPQHF. For the CDR3, the DNA is TGTGCCAGTAGTCGGGACAGGGGGGATCAGCCCCAGCATTTT.

The chain recombines TRBV19 with TRBJ1-2, with D perhaps matching TRBD1 (6 bases). This CDR3 has 10 amino acids. V was cut by 10 bases and J by 5 bases, with 8 bases left in between. From germline, CDR1 is LNHDA and CDR2 SQIVND (reference sequence). CDR3 sequence: CATRGYGYTF. CDR3 nucleotides: TGTGCCACGAGGGGGTATGGCTACACCTTC.

The chain uses TRBV28 and TRBJ2-7; 7 bases fit TRBD1. Germline lookup yields CDR1 MDHEN and CDR2 SYDVKM. CDR3 length: 15 amino acids. V trimming: 5 bases; J trimming: 0 bases; junction bases outside the gene matches: 7. The CDR3 region has the DNA TGTGCCAGCAGTGAACAGGGGTCGAGCTCCTACGAGCAGTACTTC. It translates to CASSEQGSSSYEQYF. The variable domain in full, completed from reference TRBV28 and TRBJ2-7, reads DVKVTQSSRYLVKRTGEKVFLECVQDMDHENMFWYRQDPGLGLRLIYFSYDVKMKEKGDIPEGYSVSREKKERFSLILESASTNQTSMYLCASSEQGSSSYEQYFGPGTRLTVT.

This clone was seen a handful of times. The V call is TRBV15, the J call TRBJ1-2, with a possible D match to TRBD1 (5 bases). With 0 bases removed from V and 3 bases from J, the gap between germline ends came to 14 bases. The CDR3 sequence is 16 residues long. Germline V gene lookup returns CDR1 LNHNV and CDR2 YYDKDF (reference sequence). The CDR3 DNA follows: TGTGCCACCAGCAGAGACAGGGTCGCTTTCTACTATGGCTACACCTTC. Residues: CATSRDRVAFYYGYTF.

This chain links TRBV5-8 with TRBJ2-2, with TRBD1 matching 11 bases. The V gene end was trimmed by 3 bases and the J gene end by 3 bases; junction bases not matched to a gene: 4. Looked up from germline, CDR1 is SGHTS and CDR2 is YDEGEE. This CDR3 is built from 16 residues. The CDR3 is CASSSRTGGYTGELFF. CDR3 bases: TGTGCCAGCAGCTCTCGGACAGGGGGCTACACCGGGGAGCTGTTTTTT.

The chain combines TRBV7-9 with TRBJ2-3, with no clear D. V lost 0 bases and J 5 bases, leaving 6 bases between the germline ends. The germline V gene has CDR1 SEHNR and CDR2 FQNEAQ (reference sequence). This CDR3 is built from 13 residues. In nucleotides, the CDR3 is TGTGCCAGCAGCTTAGCTCGAGGAGATACGCAGTATTTT. Its translation: CASSLARGDTQYF.

CDR3 DNA sequence: TGTGCCAGCAGCCTCTTTCTAAATCAGCCCCAGCATTTT. Translated, it gives CASSLFLNQPQHF. The chain employs TRBV3-1 (or the pseudogene TRBV3-2) and TRBJ1-5, with D uncertain. Germline-derived CDR1 and CDR2 are LGHDT and YNNKEL (reference sequence). The V end was cut by 4 bases, the J end by 4 bases, with 8 bases between. The CDR3 loop spans 13 amino acids.

The rearrangement joins TRBV5-1 to TRBJ2-2; TRBD2 matches at 8 bases. The CDR3 spans 15 residues. J gave up 5 bases and V 2 bases, and 5 bases lay outside the gene matches. Germline V gives CDR1 SGHRS, CDR2 YFSETQ. Written as DNA, the CDR3 is TGCGCCAGCAGCTTAGCGGGGGCCCAGACCGGGGAGCTGTTTTTT. This codes for CASSLAGAQTGELFF.

This chain uses TRBV9 with TRBJ2-1; TRBD1 aligns across 9 bases. Losses at the gene ends were 3 bases for V and 8 bases for J; bases not matched to a gene: 9. The CDR3 is made up of 15 amino acids. Per germline, CDR1 SGDLS and CDR2 YYNGEE. The CDR3 is CASSDPGQGVDEQFF. Here the CDR3 DNA reads TGTGCCAGCAGCGATCCGGGACAGGGTGTCGATGAGCAGTTCTTC.

The J gene is TRBJ1-5, the V gene TRBV7-8, with D tentatively TRBD1 (5 bases). Trimming pared 11 bases from V and 5 bases from J, leaving 13 bases between. From germline, CDR1 is SGHVS and CDR2 FQNEAQ. The CDR3 extends over 12 amino acids. The CDR3 coding sequence is TGTGCCGGCGGGGCAGACGATCAGCCCCAGCATTTT. As protein: CAGGADDQPQHF.

The chain couples TRBV12-5 to TRBJ1-2; D might be TRBD1 (6 bases). In germline, CDR1 is LGHNT, CDR2 FRNRAP. This CDR3 has 14 residues. V lost 1 base and J 2 bases, leaving 8 bases between the germline ends. The CDR3 reads CASGLETGNYGYTF. DNA of the CDR3: TGTGCTAGTGGTTTGGAAACAGGGAACTATGGCTACACCTTC.

The V and J genes are TRBV7-2 and TRBJ2-5; D may be TRBD2 (6 bases). Deletions cut 5 bases from V and 4 bases from J, with 14 bases between. This CDR3 spans 14 amino acids. CDR1 SGHTA and CDR2 FQGNSA come from the germline V gene. CDR3 loop: CASSPPPGVETQYF. In nucleotides, the CDR3 is TGTGCCAGCAGCCCCCCCCCGGGGGTAGAGACCCAGTACTTC.

This sequence joins TRBV5-1 and TRBJ1-1; a weak D match, TRBD1 (6 bases). This CDR3 has 15 residues. Trimming shortened V by 4 bases and J by 5 bases, and 18 bases separated the two germline ends. The V gene's germline CDR1 is SGHRS and CDR2 YFSETQ. The CDR3 coding sequence is TGCGCCAGCAGCGCACGACAGGAGCCCGGGACTGAAGCTTTCTTT. Protein sequence: CASSARQEPGTEAFF.

The chain joins TRBV18 to TRBJ1-6; 8 bases are a match to TRBD1. The CDR3 is 15 amino acids. The V segment lost 3 bases and the J segment 7 bases; nucleotides outside the gene matches: 5. From germline, CDR1 is KGHSH and CDR2 LQKENI. CDR3 amino acids: CASSPSRQGNSPLHF. CDR3 nucleotides: TGTGCCAGCTCACCGAGTAGACAGGGGAATTCACCCCTCCACTTT.

The genes are TRBV18 and TRBJ1-1; TRBD1 might be the D (6 bases). Trimming left V 5 bases short and J 4 bases short, with 8 bases between. The germline V gene encodes CDR1 KGHSH and CDR2 LQKENI. CDR3 length: 12 residues. In nucleotides, the CDR3 is TGTGCCAGCTCAACAGGGATCACTGAAGCTTTCTTT. It encodes CASSTGITEAFF.